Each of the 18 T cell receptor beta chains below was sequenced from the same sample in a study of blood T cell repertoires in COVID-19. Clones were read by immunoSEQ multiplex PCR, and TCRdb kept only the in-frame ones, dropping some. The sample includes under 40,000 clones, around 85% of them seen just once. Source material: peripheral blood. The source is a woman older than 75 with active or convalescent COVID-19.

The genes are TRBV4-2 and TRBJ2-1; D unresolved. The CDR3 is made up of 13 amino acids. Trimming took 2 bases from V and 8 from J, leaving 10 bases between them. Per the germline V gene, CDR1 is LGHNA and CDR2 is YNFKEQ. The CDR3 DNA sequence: TGTGCCAGCAGCCAAATGGCCTTTGATGAGCAGTTCTTC. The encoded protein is CASSQMAFDEQFF.

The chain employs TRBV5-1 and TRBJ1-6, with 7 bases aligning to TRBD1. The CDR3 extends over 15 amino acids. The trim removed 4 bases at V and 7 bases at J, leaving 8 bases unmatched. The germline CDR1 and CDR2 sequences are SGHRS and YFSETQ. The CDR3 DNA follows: TGCGCCAGCAGCACCGAGGGGGCGAAGAATTCACCCCTCCACTTT. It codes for CASSTEGAKNSPLHF.

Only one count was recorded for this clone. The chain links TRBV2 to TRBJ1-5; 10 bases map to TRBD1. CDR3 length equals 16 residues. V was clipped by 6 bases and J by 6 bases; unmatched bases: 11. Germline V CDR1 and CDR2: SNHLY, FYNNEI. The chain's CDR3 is CASSLGTGDRVQPQHF. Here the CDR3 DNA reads TGTGCCAGCAGCCTCGGGACAGGGGATCGGGTTCAGCCCCAGCATTTT.

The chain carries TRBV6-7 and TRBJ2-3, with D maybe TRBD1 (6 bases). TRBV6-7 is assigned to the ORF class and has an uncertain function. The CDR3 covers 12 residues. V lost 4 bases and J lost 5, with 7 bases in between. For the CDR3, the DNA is TGTGCCAGCAGTTGGACAGTAGATACGCAGTATTTT. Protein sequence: CASSWTVDTQYF.

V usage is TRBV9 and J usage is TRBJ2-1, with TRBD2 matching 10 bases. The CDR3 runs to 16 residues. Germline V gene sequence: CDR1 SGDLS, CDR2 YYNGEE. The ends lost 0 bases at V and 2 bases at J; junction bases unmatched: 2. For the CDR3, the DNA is TGTGCCAGCAGCGTAGGGCTAGCGGGGGCCTACAATGAGCAGTTCTTC. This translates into CASSVGLAGAYNEQFF.

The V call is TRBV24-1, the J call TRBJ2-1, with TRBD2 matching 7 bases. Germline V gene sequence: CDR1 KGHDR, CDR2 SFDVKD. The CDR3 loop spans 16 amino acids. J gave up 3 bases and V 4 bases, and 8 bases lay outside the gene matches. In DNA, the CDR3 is TGTGCCACCAGTGACAAAACCGGGACTAACTACAATGAGCAGTTCTTC. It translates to CATSDKTGTNYNEQFF.

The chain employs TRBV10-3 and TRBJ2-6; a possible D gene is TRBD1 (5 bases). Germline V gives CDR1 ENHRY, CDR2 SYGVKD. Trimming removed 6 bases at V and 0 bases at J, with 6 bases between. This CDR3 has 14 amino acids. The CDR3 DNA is TGTGCCATCAGCGACAGCTCTGGGGCCAACGTCCTGACTTTC. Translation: CAISDSSGANVLTF.

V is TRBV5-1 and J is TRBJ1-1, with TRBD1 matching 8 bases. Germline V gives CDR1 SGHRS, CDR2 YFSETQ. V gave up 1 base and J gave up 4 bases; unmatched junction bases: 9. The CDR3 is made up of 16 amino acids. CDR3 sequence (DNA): TGCGCCAGCAGCTTGCAGGGGGCGAGTGGGAGCACTGAAGCTTTCTTT. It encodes CASSLQGASGSTEAFF.

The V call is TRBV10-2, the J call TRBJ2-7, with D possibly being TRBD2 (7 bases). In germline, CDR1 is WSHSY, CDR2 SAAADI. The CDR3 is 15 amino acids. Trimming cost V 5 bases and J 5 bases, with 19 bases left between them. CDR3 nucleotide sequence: TGCGCCAGCAGTTGGGGGGGGGCCAACGGGCACGAGCAGTACTTC. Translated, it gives CASSWGGANGHEQYF.

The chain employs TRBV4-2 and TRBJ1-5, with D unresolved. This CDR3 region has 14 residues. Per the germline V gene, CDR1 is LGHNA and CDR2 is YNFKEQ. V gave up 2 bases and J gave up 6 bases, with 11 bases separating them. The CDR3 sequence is CASSQLGLFQPQHF. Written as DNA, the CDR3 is TGTGCCAGCAGCCAACTCGGTCTTTTTCAGCCCCAGCATTTT.

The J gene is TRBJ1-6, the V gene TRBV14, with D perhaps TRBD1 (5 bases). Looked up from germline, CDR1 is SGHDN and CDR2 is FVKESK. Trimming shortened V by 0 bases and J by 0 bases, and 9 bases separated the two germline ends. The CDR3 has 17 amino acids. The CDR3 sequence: CASSQDGGNSYNSPLHF. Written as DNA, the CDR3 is TGTGCCAGCAGCCAAGATGGGGGGAACTCCTATAATTCACCCCTCCACTTT. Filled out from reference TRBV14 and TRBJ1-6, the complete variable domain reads EAGVTQFPSHSVIEKGQTVTLRCDPISGHDNLYWYRRVMGKEIKFLLHFVKESKQDESGMPNNRFLAERTGGTYSTLKVQPAELEDSGVYFCASSQDGGNSYNSPLHFGNGTRLTVT.

The CDR3, as DNA: TGTGCCAGCAGCTTAGTGGGACAGAGCTATGGCTACACCTTC. It encodes CASSLVGQSYGYTF. V is TRBV13 and J is TRBJ1-2; 7 bases are shared with TRBD1. V lost 1 base and J lost 4; bases outside the gene matches: 3. Germline V gene data show CDR1 as PRHDT and CDR2 as FYEKMQ (reference sequence). The CDR3 contains 14 residues.

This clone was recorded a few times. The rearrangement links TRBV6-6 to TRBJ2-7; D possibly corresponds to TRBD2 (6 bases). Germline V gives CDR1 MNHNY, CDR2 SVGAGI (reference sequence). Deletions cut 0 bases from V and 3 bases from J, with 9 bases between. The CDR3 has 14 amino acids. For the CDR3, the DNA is TGTGCCAGCAGTTACTCGAGCGGGTTCTACGAGCAGTACTTC. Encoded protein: CASSYSSGFYEQYF.

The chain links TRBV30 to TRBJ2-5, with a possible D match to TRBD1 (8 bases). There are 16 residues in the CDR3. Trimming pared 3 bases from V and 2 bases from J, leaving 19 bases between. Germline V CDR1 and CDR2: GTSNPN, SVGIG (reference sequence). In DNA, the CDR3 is TGTGCCTGGAGGCAGGGGGCGGGGGCCCTTCAAGAGACCCAGTACTTC. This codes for CAWRQGAGALQETQYF.

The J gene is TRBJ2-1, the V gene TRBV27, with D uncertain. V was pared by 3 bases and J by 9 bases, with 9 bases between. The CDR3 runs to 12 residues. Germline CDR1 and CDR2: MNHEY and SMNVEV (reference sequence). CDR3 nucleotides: TGTGCCAGCAGTTTTCACGGCGGTGAGCAGTTCTTC. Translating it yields CASSFHGGEQFF.

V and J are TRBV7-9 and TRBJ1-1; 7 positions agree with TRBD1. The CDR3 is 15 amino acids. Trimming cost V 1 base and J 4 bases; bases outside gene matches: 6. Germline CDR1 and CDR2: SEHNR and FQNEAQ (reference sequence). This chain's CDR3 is CASSLDKTGSTEAFF. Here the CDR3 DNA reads TGTGCCAGCAGCTTAGATAAGACAGGGTCCACTGAAGCTTTCTTT.

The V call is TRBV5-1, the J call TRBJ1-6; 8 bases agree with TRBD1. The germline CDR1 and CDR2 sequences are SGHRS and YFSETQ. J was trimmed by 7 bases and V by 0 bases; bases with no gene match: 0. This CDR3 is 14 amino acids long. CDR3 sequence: CASSLGQGNSPLHF. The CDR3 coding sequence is TGCGCCAGCAGCTTGGGACAGGGGAATTCACCCCTCCACTTT.

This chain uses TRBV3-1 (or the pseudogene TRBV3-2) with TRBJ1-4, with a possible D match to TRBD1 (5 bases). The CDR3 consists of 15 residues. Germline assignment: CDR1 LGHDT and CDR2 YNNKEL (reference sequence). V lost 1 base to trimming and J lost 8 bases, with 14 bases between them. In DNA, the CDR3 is TGTGCCAGCAGCCAAGCGTGGGCCGGGGGGGAAAAACTGTTTTTT. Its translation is CASSQAWAGGEKLFF.